Shown below are 2 T cell receptor beta chains from a single sample sequenced in a study of regulatory T cells in long-lasting Graves disease. Specified time point: newly diagnosed GD, antithyroid drugs for less than 3 months. The TCR library was made from RNA that had been extracted from PBMCs in TRIzol. Investigators prepared the TCR beta libraries by applying iRepertoire HTBI primers and Arm-PCR of CDR3 regions. TCRdb analysed the multiplex PCR reads with MiXCR anew, one entry per CDR3 protein. The table lists 390,000 or so distinct CDR3 sequences, 10% to 15% of them singletons, with under 20% in the top ten. These sequences were also reported in another study, on T cells in Graves' hyperthyroidism and ophthalmopathy.

The input for sequencing was peripheral blood mononuclear cells (PBMCs), taken at new diagnosis, from a patient treated with antithyroid drugs. The receptors were sampled from a woman between 18 and 29 years old with Graves disease.

This clonotype showed up many times. The rearrangement uses TRBV29-1 and TRBJ1-1; D remains ambiguous. This CDR3 has 12 residues. The ends were cut back, 5 bases at V and 2 bases at J, with 9 bases in the middle. Germline-derived CDR1 and CDR2 are SQVTM and ANQGSEA. This CDR3 reads CSVSLGNTEAFF. In DNA form, the CDR3 reads TGCAGCGTTTCCTTGGGAAACACTGAAGCTTTCTTT.

This clonotype showed up many times. The V and J genes are TRBV7-6 and TRBJ1-1; D is ambiguous. V dropped 1 base and J dropped 1 base, with 7 bases sitting between them. CDR1 and CDR2 from the germline V gene are SGHVS and FNYEAQ. This CDR3 is built from 14 residues. CDR3 nucleotides: TGTGCCAGCAGCTTAGATATTAGGAACACTGAAGCTTTCTTT. It yields the protein CASSLDIRNTEAFF.